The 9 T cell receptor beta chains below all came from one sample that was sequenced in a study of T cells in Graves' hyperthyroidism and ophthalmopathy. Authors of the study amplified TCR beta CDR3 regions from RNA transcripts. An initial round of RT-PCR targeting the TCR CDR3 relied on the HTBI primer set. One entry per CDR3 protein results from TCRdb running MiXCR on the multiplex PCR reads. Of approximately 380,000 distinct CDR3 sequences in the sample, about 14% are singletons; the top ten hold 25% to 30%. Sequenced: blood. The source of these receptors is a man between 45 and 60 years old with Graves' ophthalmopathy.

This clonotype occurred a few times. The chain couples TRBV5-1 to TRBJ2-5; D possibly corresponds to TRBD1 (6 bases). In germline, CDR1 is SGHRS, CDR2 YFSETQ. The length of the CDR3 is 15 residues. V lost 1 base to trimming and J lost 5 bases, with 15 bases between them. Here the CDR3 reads CASSLTGPGVETQYF. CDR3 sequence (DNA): TGCGCCAGCAGCTTGACAGGGCCCGGGGTGGAGACCCAGTACTTC.

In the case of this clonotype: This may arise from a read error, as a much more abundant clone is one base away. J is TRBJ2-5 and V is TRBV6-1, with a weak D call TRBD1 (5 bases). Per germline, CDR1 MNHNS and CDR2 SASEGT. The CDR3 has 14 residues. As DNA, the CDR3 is TGTGCCAGCAGAAGACAGAACTTCCAAGAGACCCGGTACTTC. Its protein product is CASRRQNFQETRYF.

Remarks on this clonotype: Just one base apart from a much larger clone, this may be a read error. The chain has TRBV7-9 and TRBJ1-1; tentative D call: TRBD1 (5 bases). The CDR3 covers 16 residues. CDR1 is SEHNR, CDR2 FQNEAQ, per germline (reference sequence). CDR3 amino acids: CASMEGRSDRNTEASF. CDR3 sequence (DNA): TGTGCCAGCATGGAGGGGCGATCTGATCGGAACACTGAAGCTTCCTTT.

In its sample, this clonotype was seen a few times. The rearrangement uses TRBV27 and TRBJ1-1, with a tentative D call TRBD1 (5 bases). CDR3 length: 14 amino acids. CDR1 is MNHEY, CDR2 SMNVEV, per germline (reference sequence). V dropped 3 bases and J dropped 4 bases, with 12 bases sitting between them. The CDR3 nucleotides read TGTGCCAGCAGTTTTCGGGGGGTGACCACTGAAGCTTTCTTT. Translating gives CASSFRGVTTEAFF.

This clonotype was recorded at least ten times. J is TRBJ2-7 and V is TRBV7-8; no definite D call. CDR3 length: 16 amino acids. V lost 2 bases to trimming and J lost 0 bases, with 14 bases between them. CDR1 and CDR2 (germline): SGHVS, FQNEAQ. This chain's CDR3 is CASSLIVGISSYEQYF. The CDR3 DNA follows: TGTGCCAGCAGCTTAATCGTAGGGATTAGCTCCTACGAGCAGTACTTC.

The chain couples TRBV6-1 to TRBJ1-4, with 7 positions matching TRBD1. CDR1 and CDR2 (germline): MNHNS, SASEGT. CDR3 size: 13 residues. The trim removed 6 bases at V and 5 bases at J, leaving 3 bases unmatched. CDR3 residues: CASSDRANEKLFF. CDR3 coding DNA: TGTGCCAGCAGCGACAGGGCAAATGAAAAACTGTTTTTT.

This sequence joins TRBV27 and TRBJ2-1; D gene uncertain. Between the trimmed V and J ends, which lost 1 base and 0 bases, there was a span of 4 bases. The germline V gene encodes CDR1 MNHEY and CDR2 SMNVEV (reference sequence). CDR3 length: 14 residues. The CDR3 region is CASSLYGSYNEQFF. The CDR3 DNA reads TGTGCCAGCAGTTTATACGGCTCCTACAATGAGCAGTTCTTC.

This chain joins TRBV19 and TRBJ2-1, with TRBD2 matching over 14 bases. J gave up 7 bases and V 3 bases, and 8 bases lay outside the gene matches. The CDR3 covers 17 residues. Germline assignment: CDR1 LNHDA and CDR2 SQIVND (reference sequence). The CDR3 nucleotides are TGTGCCAGTAGTATGAACCACGGGACTAGCGGGAGAAATGAGCAGTTCTTC. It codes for CASSMNHGTSGRNEQFF.

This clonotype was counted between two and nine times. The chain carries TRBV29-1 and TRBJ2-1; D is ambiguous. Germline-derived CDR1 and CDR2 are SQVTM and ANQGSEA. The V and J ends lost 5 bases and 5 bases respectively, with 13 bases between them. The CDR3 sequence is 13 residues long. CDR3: CSVQSASHNEQFF. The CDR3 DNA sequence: TGCAGCGTTCAATCGGCATCCCACAATGAGCAGTTCTTC.